This T cell receptor (beta chain) was sequenced for a study of CD8 T cells in Susac syndrome. General observations from the study: The study recognized that its TCR sequencing and HLA analysis covered a relatively small number of individuals.

Germline V gene lookup returns CDR1 SQVTM and CDR2 ANQGSEA. The CDR3 is made up of 12 amino acids. V lost 4 bases, J lost 6 bases, and 3 bases stayed unmatched. TCR beta sequencing was performed on blood CD8+ and CD4+ T cells. Controls comprised healthy donors matched for age and sex. Negative isolation yielded the CD8+ and CD4+ T cells, while FACS enriched the TEMRA cells. RNA was extracted with the RNeasy kit, and a quantity of about 0.45 to 1 ug was reverse transcribed using random hexamers. TCRdb independently ran MiXCR on the immunoSEQ multiplex PCR reads; one entry per CDR3 protein. The top ten clones hold around 0.1% of a sample with 130,000 or so distinct CDR3 sequences, around 94% of them seen once. A remark on this clonotype: Its antigen is not identified.

Sequencing was done on a sample of CD4+ T cells from PBMCs. The chain is built from TRBV29-1 and TRBJ2-1; 7 bases fit TRBD1. The receptor was isolated from a human donor in good health. The CDR3 DNA reads TGCAGCGTTGTTTCAGGGGGCAATGAGCAGTTCTTC. Translated, it gives CSVVSGGNEQFF.